This T cell receptor (beta chain) was recovered during a study of radiation and T cells in renal cell carcinoma. This table comes from immunoSEQ multiplex PCR, and its TCRdb copy is limited to in-frame clones, with some not included. This sample yields 75,000 to 90,000 clones, of which 80% to 90% are seen a single time; 5% to 7.5% belongs to the top ten. Study-level results: Top tumor clonotypes rose in blood 2 weeks post-radiation, then contracted.

Note on this clone: Its antigen is not known.

This sample's time point: blood 4 weeks post-SBRT, at nephrectomy. Treatment denoted: 15 Gy SBRT to primary tumor, nephrectomy 4 weeks later. Clear cell pathology was present in this patient's renal cell carcinoma. The source is a woman aged 70-85 years with renal cell carcinoma. This sample comprised blood, obtained from a patient whose treatment included radiotherapy and nephrectomy.

CDR3 nucleotide sequence: TGTGCCAGCAGCCGGGGGGCAAGCACAGATACGCAGTATTTT. The encoded protein is CASSRGASTDTQYF. The rearrangement joins TRBV9 to TRBJ2-3; TRBD2 is a possible D gene (7 bases). The V end lost 4 bases, the J end lost 0 bases, and 9 bases lay between the germline ends. Germline V gene sequence: CDR1 SGDLS, CDR2 YYNGEE. This CDR3 contains 14 residues.